The 13 T cell receptor beta chains reported below all come from one sample, sequenced in a study of blood T cell repertoires in COVID-19. Sequencing was performed with immunoSEQ multiplex PCR; in TCRdb, only in-frame clones are kept and a portion is missing. This table has around 180,000 clones, approximately 85% appearing once. Input material: peripheral blood. Every receptor here comes from a human donor with active or convalescent COVID-19. The donor label of this sample is uncertain.

The chain employs TRBV29-1 and TRBJ2-3, with 7 bases lining up with TRBD2. Losses at the gene ends were 4 bases for V and 4 bases for J; bases not matched to a gene: 11. CDR3 length equals 15 residues. The V gene's germline CDR1 is SQVTM and CDR2 ANQGSEA. CDR3 in DNA: TGCAGCGTTGCATGGGCGGGGGTAAGGGCAGATACGCAGTATTTT. Translation: CSVAWAGVRADTQYF.

The chain recombines TRBV5-1 with TRBJ2-7, with 13 bases identical to TRBD2. The V gene end was trimmed by 4 bases and the J gene end by 6 bases; junction bases not matched to a gene: 10. CDR3 length: 16 amino acids. The V gene's germline CDR1 is SGHRS and CDR2 YFSETQ. DNA for the CDR3: TGCGCCAGCAGCCCCAGATCCGGGACTAGCGGGACCGAGCAGTACTTC. Translation: CASSPRSGTSGTEQYF.

The rearrangement joins TRBV3-1 (or the pseudogene TRBV3-2) to TRBJ2-3; maybe TRBD2 (6 bases). Germline V gene data show CDR1 as LGHDT and CDR2 as YNNKEL (reference sequence). V shed 7 bases and J shed 3 bases, with 11 bases lying between them. The CDR3 has 13 amino acids. CDR3 coding DNA: TGTGCCAGCACTGTGCGGGGAACAGATACGCAGTATTTT. It codes for CASTVRGTDTQYF.

The V call is TRBV21-1, the J call TRBJ2-5; TRBD1, the D gene given by the table, was not confirmed from the DNA. TRBV21-1 is listed as a pseudogene. The CDR3 spans 15 residues. This CDR3 reads CASSPGQRIQETQYF. CDR3 in DNA: TGTGCCAGCAGCCCGGGACAGCGAATCCAAGAGACCCAGTACTTC.

The CDR3 reads CAWSTGTSRGNEQFF. In DNA form, the CDR3 reads TGTGCCTGGAGTACTGGGACTAGCAGAGGCAATGAGCAGTTCTTC. The V gene is TRBV30, the J gene TRBJ2-1; 9 nucleotides align to TRBD2. V was pared by 2 bases and J by 6 bases, with 8 bases of the junction left unmatched. CDR1 is GTSNPN and CDR2 is SVGIG in the germline V gene (reference sequence). The CDR3 runs to 15 residues. Full variable domain (missing parts from reference TRBV30 and TRBJ2-1): SQTIHQWPATLVQPVGSPLSLECTVEGTSNPNLYWYRQAAGRGLQLLFYSVGIGQISSEVPQNLSASRPQDRQFILSSKKLLLSDSGFYLCAWSTGTSRGNEQFFGPGTRLTVL.

The gene calls are TRBV12-1 and TRBJ2-1; the tabulated D call, TRBD2, remains unverified against the DNA. TRBV12-1 corresponds to a pseudogene. CDR3 length equals 15 residues. The CDR3 is CASSFQREEYNEQFF. CDR3 nucleotides: TGTGCCAGCAGCTTTCAGCGGGAGGAATACAATGAGCAGTTCTTC.

A few counts support this clone. This chain links TRBV2 with TRBJ2-5; maybe TRBD1 (6 bases). V lost 6 bases and J lost 5, with 19 bases in between. The length of the CDR3 is 15 residues. In germline, CDR1 is SNHLY, CDR2 FYNNEI. The chain's CDR3 is CASSWDTPSRETQYF. For the CDR3, the DNA is TGTGCCAGCAGCTGGGACACCCCAAGTAGGGAGACCCAGTACTTC.

The gene calls are TRBV13 and TRBJ2-7; D is unresolved. V lost 5 bases and J 4 bases, leaving 15 bases between the germline ends. The CDR3 runs to 14 residues. Germline V lookup: CDR1 PRHDT, CDR2 FYEKMQ (reference sequence). CDR3 nucleotides: TGTGCCAGCAGCCCCCGAGCGAAAAGGTACGAGCAGTACTTC. Translated: CASSPRAKRYEQYF.

The J gene is TRBJ1-5, the V gene TRBV27; 10 positions agree with TRBD1. V trimming: 2 bases; J trimming: 4 bases; junction bases outside the gene matches: 8. Germline V lookup: CDR1 MNHEY, CDR2 SMNVEV (reference sequence). There are 17 residues in the CDR3. The CDR3 bases are TGTGCCAGCAGTTTAATAAAGAGGGACAGGGGTAATCAGCCCCAGCATTTT. It is translated as CASSLIKRDRGNQPQHF.

This clone was recorded a few times. The DNA of the CDR3 is TGTGCCAGCAGCGGCGCTTCTAGCGGTAGCACAGATACGCAGTATTTT. It yields the protein CASSGASSGSTDTQYF. The chain recombines TRBV2 with TRBJ2-3, with 7 bases matching TRBD2. Germline V CDR1 and CDR2: SNHLY, FYNNEI. The CDR3 totals 16 residues. J was trimmed by 0 bases and V by 6 bases; bases with no gene match: 9. The full variable domain, with the rest looked up from reference TRBV2 and TRBJ2-3, is EPEVTQTPSHQVTQMGQEVILRCVPISNHLYFYWYRQILGQKVEFLVSFYNNEISEKSEIFDDQFSVERPDGSNFTLKIRSTKLEDSAMYFCASSGASSGSTDTQYFGPGTRLTVL.

V gene TRBV24-1 combines with J gene TRBJ2-2, with 10 bases matching TRBD2. With V trimmed by 12 bases and J by 5 bases, 14 bases remained unmatched. Germline V gene lookup returns CDR1 KGHDR and CDR2 SFDVKD. CDR3 length: 16 residues. The CDR3 region has the DNA TGTGCCGGTCGGCACGGGACTAGCGTTTGTACCGGGGAGCTGTTTTTT. Protein: CAGRHGTSVCTGELFF.

The chain joins TRBV27 to TRBJ1-5; D is perhaps TRBD1 (6 bases). Trimming removed 5 bases from V and 6 bases from J, with 20 bases in between. Germline V CDR1 and CDR2: MNHEY, SMNVEV (reference sequence). The CDR3 loop spans 16 amino acids. Here the CDR3 reads CASSPSPSTRGQPQHF. Here the CDR3 DNA reads TGTGCCAGCAGTCCCTCCCCGAGCACCAGGGGTCAGCCCCAGCATTTT.

The gene calls are TRBV19 and TRBJ2-3, with 7 bases aligning to TRBD1. Germline assignment: CDR1 LNHDA and CDR2 SQIVND (reference sequence). The CDR3 is made up of 15 amino acids. V gave up 1 base and J gave up 2 bases; unmatched junction bases: 3. The CDR3 is CASSIGQGVTDTQYF. The CDR3 DNA reads as TGTGCCAGTAGTATAGGGCAGGGGGTCACAGATACGCAGTATTTT.